Below, one TCR beta chain is given with its context. Its antigen is not known. The CDR3 contains 12 residues. Germline V CDR1 and CDR2: KGHDR, SFDVKD. Trimming left V 5 bases short and J 5 bases short, with 6 bases between. These data come from a study of Ad26.COV2.S vaccination and SARS-CoV-2 variants. Broader study findings: Measurement of non-spike TCR breadth gave similar results in vaccine and placebo recipients. After vaccination, reports described spike-specific CD8+ and CD4+ T cell responses as showing substantial breadth. Responses of T cells in total may have been underestimated by the TCR breadth and depth analyses. Spike-specific TCR breadth ran higher among vaccine recipients than placebo recipients.

Libraries were prepared by immunoSEQ multiplex PCR; TCRdb keeps only in-frame clonotypes and omits some of them. The sample lists more than 150,000 clones; around 90% were seen once. This rearrangement joins TRBV24-1 to TRBJ2-1; D is unresolved. This TCR was sampled from a human donor who had recovered from COVID-19. The material sequenced was peripheral blood, taken after recovery from COVID-19. Here the CDR3 reads CATSGRHNEQFF. CDR3 bases: TGTGCCACCAGTGGACGACACAATGAGCAGTTCTTC.